A single sample gave rise to the 10 T cell receptor beta chains below, sequenced in a study of blood T cell repertoires in COVID-19 (dated by TCRdb to about 2020). The library was generated by the immunoSEQ multiplex PCR assay. TCRdb obtained this table from immuneACCESS and retained in-frame rearrangements with V and J assigned. These tables miss some clones; where compared with another copy, unresolved V genes account for less than half of the shortfall, and the remainder is unexplained. The sample table shows approximately 150,000 clones, and roughly 90% are seen once. The top ten hold 1.5% to 2% of the sample. Sequences were obtained from peripheral blood. The source is a human donor in a cohort sampled during active COVID-19.

A remark on this clone: The junction departs from germline at one end; a sequencing error may be responsible. V and J are TRBV5-4 and TRBJ1-2; D perhaps matches TRBD1 (6 bases). The CDR3 has 14 residues. Germline V gene sequence: CDR1 SGHNT, CDR2 YYREEE (reference sequence). The CDR3 region has the DNA TGTGCCAGCAGTTTGGGACAAGGGGAGGATGGCTACACCTTC. It yields the protein CASSLGQGEDGYTF.

This clone was found once. The CDR3 DNA reads as TGTGCCAGCACCCCCGGGCGGGGCGAACTCACAGATACGCAGTATTTT. Amino acids: CASTPGRGELTDTQYF. This sequence joins TRBV11-3 and TRBJ2-3, with D tentatively TRBD2 (6 bases). V lost 7 bases, J lost 2 bases, and 19 bases lay in between. The CDR3 sequence is 16 residues long. The V gene's germline CDR1 is SGHNT and CDR2 YENEEA.

The CDR3 DNA is TGTGCCAGCAGCCAAACAGGGGGCATATCCTACGAGCAGTACTTC. It specifies CASSQTGGISYEQYF. The chain couples TRBV3-1 (or the pseudogene TRBV3-2) to TRBJ2-7; 9 bases line up with TRBD1. The CDR3 has 15 amino acids. The trim removed 2 bases at V and 1 base at J, leaving 3 bases unmatched. Germline loops: CDR1 LGHDT, CDR2 YNNKEL (reference sequence).

The chain carries TRBV7-2 and TRBJ1-1; 7 nucleotides agree with TRBD1. V gave up 7 bases and J gave up 1 base; unmatched junction bases: 6. The CDR3 covers 14 residues. Per the germline V gene, CDR1 is SGHTA and CDR2 is FQGNSA. The CDR3 sequence: CASTSGGKNTEAFF. The CDR3 DNA sequence: TGTGCCAGCACCTCAGGGGGAAAGAACACTGAAGCTTTCTTT.

This clone appeared once. This chain connects TRBV25-1 to TRBJ2-1; 11 bases agree with TRBD2. J was trimmed by 3 bases and V by 4 bases; bases with no gene match: 5. CDR1 and CDR2 from the germline V gene are MGHDK and SYGVNS. The CDR3 is 16 residues long. The CDR3 loop reads CASSANSGGDYNEQFF. DNA of the CDR3: TGTGCCAGCAGTGCCAATAGCGGGGGGGACTACAATGAGCAGTTCTTC.

The chain joins TRBV30 to TRBJ1-6; 8 bases line up with TRBD1. The CDR3 consists of 13 residues. CDR1 and CDR2 from the germline V gene are GTSNPN and SVGIG (reference sequence). V was pared by 5 bases and J by 9 bases, with 6 bases of the junction left unmatched. CDR3 in amino acids: CAWDGQGGSPLHF. The CDR3, as DNA: TGTGCCTGGGATGGACAGGGAGGTTCACCCCTCCACTTT.

The chain has TRBV5-1 and TRBJ1-4, with a possible D match to TRBD1 (5 bases). Germline V gives CDR1 SGHRS, CDR2 YFSETQ. The CDR3 runs 15 residues. Trimming took 0 bases from V and 3 from J, leaving 9 bases between them. The CDR3 DNA reads TGCGCCAGCAGCTTGGAGCCGGGGGCTAATGAAAAACTGTTTTTT. Translating gives CASSLEPGANEKLFF.

This sequence joins TRBV10-2 and TRBJ1-6, with D perhaps matching TRBD1 (6 bases). Trimming left V 3 bases short and J 9 bases short, with 15 bases between. CDR1 is WSHSY, CDR2 SAAADI, per germline. The CDR3 has 15 residues. This CDR3 is CASSDYGRGFSPLHF. CDR3 bases: TGCGCCAGCAGTGATTATGGCAGGGGTTTTTCACCCCTCCACTTT.

This clone was seen a few times. This chain connects TRBV19 to TRBJ1-1; weak D call: TRBD1 (6 bases). This CDR3 has 14 residues. Trimming left V 5 bases short and J 5 bases short, with 15 bases between. CDR1 is LNHDA, CDR2 SQIVND, per germline (reference sequence). CDR3 in DNA: TGTGCCAGTAGTCTGGCAGGGGTGGGGACTGAAGCTTTCTTT. It codes for CASSLAGVGTEAFF.

The chain links TRBV6-1 to TRBJ2-1; 12 bases are a match to TRBD2. Losses at the gene ends were 2 bases for V and 9 bases for J; bases not matched to a gene: 5. Germline CDR1 and CDR2: MNHNS and SASEGT. The CDR3 contains 15 residues. The CDR3 spells CASSEMTSGGSEQFF. CDR3 in DNA: TGTGCCAGCAGTGAAATGACTAGCGGGGGTAGTGAGCAGTTCTTC.